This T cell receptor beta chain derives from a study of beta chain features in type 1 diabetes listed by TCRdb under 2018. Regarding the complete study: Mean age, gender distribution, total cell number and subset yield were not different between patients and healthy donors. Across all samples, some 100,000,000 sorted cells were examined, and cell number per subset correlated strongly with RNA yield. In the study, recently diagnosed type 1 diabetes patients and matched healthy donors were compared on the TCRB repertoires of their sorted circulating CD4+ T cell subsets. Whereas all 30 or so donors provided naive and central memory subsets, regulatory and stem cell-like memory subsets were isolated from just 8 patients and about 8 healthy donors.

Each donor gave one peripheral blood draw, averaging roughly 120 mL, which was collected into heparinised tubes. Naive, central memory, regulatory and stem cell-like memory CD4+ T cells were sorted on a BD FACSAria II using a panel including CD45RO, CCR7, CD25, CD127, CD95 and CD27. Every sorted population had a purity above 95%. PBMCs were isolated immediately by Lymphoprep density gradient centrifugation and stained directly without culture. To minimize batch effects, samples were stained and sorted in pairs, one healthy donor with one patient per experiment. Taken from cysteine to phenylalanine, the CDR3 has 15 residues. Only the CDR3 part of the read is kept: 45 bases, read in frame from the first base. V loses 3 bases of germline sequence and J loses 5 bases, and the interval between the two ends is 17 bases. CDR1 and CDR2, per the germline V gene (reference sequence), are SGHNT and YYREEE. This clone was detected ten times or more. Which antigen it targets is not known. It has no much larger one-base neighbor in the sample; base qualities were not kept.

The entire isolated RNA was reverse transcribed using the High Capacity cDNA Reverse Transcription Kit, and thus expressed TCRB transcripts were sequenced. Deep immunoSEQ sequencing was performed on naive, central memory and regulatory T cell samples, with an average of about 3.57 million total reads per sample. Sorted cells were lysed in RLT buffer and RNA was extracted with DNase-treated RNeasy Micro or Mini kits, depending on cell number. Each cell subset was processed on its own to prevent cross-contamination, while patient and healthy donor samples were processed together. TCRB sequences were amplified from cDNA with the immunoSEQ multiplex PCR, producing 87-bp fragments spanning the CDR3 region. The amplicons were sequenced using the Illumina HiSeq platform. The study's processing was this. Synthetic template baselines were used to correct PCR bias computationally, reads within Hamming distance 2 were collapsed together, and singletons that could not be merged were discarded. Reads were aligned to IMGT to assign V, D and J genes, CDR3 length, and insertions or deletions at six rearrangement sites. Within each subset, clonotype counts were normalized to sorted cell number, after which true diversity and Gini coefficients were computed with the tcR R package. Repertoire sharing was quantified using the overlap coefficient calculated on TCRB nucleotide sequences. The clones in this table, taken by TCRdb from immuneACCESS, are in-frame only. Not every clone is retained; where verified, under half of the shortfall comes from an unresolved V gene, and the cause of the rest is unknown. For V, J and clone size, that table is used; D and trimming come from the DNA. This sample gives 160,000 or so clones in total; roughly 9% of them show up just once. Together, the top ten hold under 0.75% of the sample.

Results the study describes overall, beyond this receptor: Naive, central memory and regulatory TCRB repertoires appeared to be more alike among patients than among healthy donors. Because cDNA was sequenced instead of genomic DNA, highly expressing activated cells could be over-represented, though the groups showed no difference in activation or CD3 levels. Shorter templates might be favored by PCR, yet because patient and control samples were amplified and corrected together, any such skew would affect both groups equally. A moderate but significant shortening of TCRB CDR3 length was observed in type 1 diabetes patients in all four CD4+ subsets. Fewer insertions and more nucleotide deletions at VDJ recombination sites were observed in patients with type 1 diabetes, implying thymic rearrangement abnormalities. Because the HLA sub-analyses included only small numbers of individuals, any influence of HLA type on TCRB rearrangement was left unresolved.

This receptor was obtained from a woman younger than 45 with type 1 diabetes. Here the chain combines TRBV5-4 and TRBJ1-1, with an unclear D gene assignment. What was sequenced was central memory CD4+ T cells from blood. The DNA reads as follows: TGTGCCAGCAGCTCGCAGTCCAGGCGGGAGACTGAAGCTTTCTTT. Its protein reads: CASSSQSRRETEAFF.